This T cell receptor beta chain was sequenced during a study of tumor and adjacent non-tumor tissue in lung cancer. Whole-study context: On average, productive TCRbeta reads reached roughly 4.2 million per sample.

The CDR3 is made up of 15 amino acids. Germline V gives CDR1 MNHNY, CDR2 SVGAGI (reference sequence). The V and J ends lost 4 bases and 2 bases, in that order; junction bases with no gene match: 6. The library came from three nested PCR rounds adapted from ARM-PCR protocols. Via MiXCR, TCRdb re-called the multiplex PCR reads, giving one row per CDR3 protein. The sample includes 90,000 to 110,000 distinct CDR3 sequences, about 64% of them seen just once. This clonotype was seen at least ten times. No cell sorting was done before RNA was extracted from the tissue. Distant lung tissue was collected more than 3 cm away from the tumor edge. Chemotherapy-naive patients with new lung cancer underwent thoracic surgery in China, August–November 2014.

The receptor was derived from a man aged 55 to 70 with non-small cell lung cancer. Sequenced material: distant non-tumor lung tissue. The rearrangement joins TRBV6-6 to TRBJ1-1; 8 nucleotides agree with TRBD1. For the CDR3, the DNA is TGTGCCAGCAGTTCCTGGACAGGGTCTAACACTGAAGCTTTCTTT. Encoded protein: CASSSWTGSNTEAFF.